Detailed here is one T cell receptor beta chain. The antigen remains unidentified. Researchers took RNA transcripts and amplified the TCR beta CDR3 regions from them. When the TCR CDR3 underwent first-round RT-PCR, the HTBI primer set was used. TCRdb recomputed calls from the multiplex PCR reads with MiXCR, one row per CDR3 protein. The sample carries about 640,000 distinct CDR3 sequences, more than 20% recorded once. The PBMCs had their origin in 10 ml of fresh peripheral blood. The data originate from a study of T cells in Graves' hyperthyroidism and ophthalmopathy. Study-wide results and limits: Researchers report that a 13 V-J model separated ophthalmopathy from stable hyperthyroidism. Expanded thyroid clonotypes (above 0.001) were mostly also found in blood.

CDR1 and CDR2 (germline): SQVTM, ANQGSEA. With 4 bases removed from V and 2 bases from J, the gap between germline ends came to 12 bases. The CDR3 runs to 13 residues. The chain couples TRBV29-1 to TRBJ2-7; D uncertain. Specimen: blood. The TCR comes from a man aged 25-45 years with Graves' ophthalmopathy. The CDR3 spells CSVVSSPTYEQYF. In DNA form, the CDR3 reads TGCAGCGTTGTTAGTAGCCCTACCTACGAGCAGTACTTC.